This T cell receptor beta chain was found in a study of blood T cells in healthy people across ages. Study-level points and caveats: Higher diversity and more naive CD4+ cells were features of long-lived donors, compared to aged donors. Unsorted PBMC input precluded a conclusive naive versus antigen-experienced comparison.

The CDR3 is made up of 16 amino acids. Germline CDR1 is DFQATT and CDR2 is SNEGSKA (reference sequence). V was clipped by 6 bases and J by 0 bases, with 19 bases between them. The table lists this clonotype with a few counts. Its antigen is not identified. Primers used in a second PCR of about 7 to 12 cycles were a sample-barcoded 5' primer and a J-beta primer mix. Each cDNA molecule received a tag from a template-switch adaptor that had 12 random nucleotides. In TCRdb, the 5' RACE reads were re-called with MiXCR into one record per CDR3 protein. Here the sample spans approximately 1,000,000 distinct CDR3 sequences, 35% to 40% being singletons.

Source material: blood. This TCR derives from a man younger than 35 in good health. The chain is built from TRBV20-1 and TRBJ2-3; either TRBD1 or TRBD2 may supply D (5 bases each). The CDR3 DNA reads as TGCAGTGCCTCCCCGTTGGGGGTTACTAGCACAGATACGCAGTATTTT. This codes for CSASPLGVTSTDTQYF.